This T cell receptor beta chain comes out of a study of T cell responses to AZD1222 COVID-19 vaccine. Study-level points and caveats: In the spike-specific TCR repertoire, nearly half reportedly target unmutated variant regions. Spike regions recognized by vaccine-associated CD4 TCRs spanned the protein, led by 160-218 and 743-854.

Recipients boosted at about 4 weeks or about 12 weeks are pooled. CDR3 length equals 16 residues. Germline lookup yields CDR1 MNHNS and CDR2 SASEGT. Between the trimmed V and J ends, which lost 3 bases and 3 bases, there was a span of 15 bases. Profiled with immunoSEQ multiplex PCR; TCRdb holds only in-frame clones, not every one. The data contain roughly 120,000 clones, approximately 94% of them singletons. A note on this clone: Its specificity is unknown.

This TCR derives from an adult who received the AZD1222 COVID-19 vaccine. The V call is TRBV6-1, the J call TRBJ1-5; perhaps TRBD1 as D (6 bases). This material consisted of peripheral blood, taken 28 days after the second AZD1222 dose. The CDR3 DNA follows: TGTGCCAGCAGTGAGGTCCCTCAGGGGAACAATCAGCCCCAGCATTTT. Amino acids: CASSEVPQGNNQPQHF.